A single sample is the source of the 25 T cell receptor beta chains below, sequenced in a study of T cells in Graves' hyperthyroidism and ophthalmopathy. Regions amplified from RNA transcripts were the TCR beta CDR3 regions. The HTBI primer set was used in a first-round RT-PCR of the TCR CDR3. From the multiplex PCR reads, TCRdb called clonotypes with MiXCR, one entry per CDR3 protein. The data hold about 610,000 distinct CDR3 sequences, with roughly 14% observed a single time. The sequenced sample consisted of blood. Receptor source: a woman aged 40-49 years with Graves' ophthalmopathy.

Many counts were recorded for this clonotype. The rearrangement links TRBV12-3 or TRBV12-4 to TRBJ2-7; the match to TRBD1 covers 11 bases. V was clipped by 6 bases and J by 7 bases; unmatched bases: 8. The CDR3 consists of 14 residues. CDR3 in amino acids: CASSEAGQGGEQYF. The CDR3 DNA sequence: TGTGCCAGCAGCGAGGCGGGACAGGGGGGAGAGCAGTACTTC.

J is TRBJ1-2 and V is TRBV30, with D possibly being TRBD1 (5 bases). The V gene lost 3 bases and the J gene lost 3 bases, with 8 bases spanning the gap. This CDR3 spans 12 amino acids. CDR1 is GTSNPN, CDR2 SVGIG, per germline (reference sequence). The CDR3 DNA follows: TGTGCCTGGAGCGTGGGGGACTATGGCTACACCTTC. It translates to CAWSVGDYGYTF. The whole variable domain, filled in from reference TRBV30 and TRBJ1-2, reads SQTIHQWPATLVQPVGSPLSLECTVEGTSNPNLYWYRQAAGRGLQLLFYSVGIGQISSEVPQNLSASRPQDRQFILSSKKLLLSDSGFYLCAWSVGDYGYTFGSGTRLTVV.

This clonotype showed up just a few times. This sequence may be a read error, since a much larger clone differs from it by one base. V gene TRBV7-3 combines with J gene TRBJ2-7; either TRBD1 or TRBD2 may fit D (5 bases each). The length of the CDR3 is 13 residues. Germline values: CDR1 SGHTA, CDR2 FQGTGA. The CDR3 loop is CASSRDASYGQYF. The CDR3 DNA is TGTGCCAGCAGCCGGGACGCCAGCTACGGGCAGTACTTC. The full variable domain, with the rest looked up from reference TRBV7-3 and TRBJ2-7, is GAGVSQTPSNKVTEKGKYVELRCDPISGHTALYWYRQSLGQGPEFLIYFQGTGAADDSGLPNDRFFAVRPEGSVSTLKIQRTERGDSAVYLCASSRDASYGQYFGPGTRLTVT.

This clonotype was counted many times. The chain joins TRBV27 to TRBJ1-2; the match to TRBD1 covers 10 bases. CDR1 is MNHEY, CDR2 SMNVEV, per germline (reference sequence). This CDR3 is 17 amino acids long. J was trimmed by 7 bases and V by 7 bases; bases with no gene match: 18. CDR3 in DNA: TGTGCCAGCAACTTATTCCCGGGACAGGGGATGACGTTTGGCTACACCTTC. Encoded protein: CASNLFPGQGMTFGYTF.

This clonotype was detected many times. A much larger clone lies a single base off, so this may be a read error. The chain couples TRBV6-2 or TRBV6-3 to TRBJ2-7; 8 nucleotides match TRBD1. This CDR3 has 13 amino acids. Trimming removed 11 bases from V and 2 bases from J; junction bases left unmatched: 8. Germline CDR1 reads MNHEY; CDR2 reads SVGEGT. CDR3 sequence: CAGMDRAPYEQYF. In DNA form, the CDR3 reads TGTGCCGGTATGGACAGGGCGCCCTACGAGCAGTACTTC.

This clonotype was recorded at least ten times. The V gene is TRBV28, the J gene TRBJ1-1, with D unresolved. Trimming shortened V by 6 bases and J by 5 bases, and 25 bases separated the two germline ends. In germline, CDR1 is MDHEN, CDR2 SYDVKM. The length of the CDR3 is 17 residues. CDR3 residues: CASRIVGVARTRTEAFF. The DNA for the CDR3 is TGTGCCAGCAGGATCGTCGGGGTGGCACGAACGAGGACTGAAGCTTTCTTT.

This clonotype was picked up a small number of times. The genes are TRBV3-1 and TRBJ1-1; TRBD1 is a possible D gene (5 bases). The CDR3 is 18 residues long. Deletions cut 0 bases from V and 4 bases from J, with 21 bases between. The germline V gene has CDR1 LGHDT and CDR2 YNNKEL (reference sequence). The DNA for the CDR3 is TGTGCCAGCAGCCAAGACACCGGGGCCCGGGGCGGGAGCACTGAAGCTTTCTTT. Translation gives CASSQDTGARGGSTEAFF.

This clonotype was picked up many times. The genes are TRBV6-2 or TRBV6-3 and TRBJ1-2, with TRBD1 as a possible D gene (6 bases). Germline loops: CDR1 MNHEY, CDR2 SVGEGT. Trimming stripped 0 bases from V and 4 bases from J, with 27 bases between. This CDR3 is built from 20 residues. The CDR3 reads CASSYSLLIGQPLSRYGYTF. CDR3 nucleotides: TGTGCCAGCAGTTACTCTCTCCTCATCGGACAGCCTCTTTCTCGCTATGGCTACACCTTC.

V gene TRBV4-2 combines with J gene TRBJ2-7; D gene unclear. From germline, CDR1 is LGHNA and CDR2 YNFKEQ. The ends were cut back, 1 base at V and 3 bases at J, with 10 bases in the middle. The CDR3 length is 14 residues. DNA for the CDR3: TGTGCCAGCAGCCAAGTTGGGCAGAACTACGAGCAGTACTTC. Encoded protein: CASSQVGQNYEQYF.

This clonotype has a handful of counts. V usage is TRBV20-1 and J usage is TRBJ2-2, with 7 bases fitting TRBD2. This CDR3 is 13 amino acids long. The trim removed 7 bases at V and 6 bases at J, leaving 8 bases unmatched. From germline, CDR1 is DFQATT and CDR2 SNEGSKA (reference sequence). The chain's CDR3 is CSVLASLPGELFF. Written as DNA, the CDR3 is TGCAGTGTACTAGCGTCTTTACCCGGGGAGCTGTTTTTT.

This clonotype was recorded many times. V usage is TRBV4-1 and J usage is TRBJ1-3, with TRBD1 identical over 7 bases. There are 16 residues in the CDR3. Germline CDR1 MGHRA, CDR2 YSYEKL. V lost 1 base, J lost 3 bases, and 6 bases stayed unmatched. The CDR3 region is CASSQGGTALGNTIYF. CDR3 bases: TGCGCCAGCAGCCAAGGAGGGACAGCCCTTGGAAACACCATATATTTT.

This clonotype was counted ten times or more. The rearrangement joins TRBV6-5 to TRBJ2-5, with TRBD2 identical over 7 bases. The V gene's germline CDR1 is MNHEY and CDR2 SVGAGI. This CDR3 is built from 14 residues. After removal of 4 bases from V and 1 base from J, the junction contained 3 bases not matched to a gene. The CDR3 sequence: CASSSGGGQETQYF. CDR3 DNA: TGTGCCAGCAGTTCGGGCGGGGGCCAAGAGACCCAGTACTTC.

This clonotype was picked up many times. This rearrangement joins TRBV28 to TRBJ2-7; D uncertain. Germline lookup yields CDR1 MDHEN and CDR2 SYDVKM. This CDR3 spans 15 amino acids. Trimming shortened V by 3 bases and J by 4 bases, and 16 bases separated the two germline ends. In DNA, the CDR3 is TGTGCCAGCAGTTTCTACGGTCGAGTCGATTACGAGCAGTACTTC. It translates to CASSFYGRVDYEQYF.

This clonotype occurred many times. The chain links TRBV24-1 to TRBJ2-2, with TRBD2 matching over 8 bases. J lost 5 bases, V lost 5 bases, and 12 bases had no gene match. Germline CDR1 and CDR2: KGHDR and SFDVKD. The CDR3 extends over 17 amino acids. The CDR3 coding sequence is TGTGCCACCAGTGGTACCCTCTTTCGGGAGGGAACCGGGGAGCTGTTTTTT. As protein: CATSGTLFREGTGELFF.

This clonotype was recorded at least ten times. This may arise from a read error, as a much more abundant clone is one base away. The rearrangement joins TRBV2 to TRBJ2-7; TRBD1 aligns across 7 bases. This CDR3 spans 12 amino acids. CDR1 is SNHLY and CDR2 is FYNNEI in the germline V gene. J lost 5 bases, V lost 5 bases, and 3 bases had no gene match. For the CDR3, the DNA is TGTGCCAGCAGTTTTACAGGGGACGAGCAGTACTTC. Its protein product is CASSFTGDEQYF. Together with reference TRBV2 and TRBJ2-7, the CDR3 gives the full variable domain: EPEVTQTPSHQVTQMGQEVILRCVPISNHLYFYWYRQILGQKVEFLVSFYNNEISEKSEIFDDQFSVERPDGSNFTLKIRSTKLEDSAMYFCASSFTGDEQYFGPGTRLTVT.

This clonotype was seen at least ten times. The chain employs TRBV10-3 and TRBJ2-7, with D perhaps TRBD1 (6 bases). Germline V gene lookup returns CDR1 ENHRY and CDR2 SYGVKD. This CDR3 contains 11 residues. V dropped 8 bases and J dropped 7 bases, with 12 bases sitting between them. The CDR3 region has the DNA TGTGCCATCTCCCAGGGGCGGGAGCAGTACTTC. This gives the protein CAISQGREQYF.

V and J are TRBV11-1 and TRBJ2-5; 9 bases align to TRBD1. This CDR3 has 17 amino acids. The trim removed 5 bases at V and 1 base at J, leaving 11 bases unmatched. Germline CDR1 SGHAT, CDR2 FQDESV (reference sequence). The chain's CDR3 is CASSETGTGSTQETQYF. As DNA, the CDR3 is TGTGCCAGCAGCGAAACCGGGACAGGGAGTACCCAAGAGACCCAGTACTTC.

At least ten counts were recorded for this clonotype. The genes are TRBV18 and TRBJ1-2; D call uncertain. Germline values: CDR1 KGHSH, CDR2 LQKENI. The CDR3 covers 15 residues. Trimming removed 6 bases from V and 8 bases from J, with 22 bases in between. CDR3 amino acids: CASSRPPVADFGYTF. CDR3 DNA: TGTGCCAGCTCGCGTCCCCCCGTTGCTGATTTCGGCTACACCTTC.

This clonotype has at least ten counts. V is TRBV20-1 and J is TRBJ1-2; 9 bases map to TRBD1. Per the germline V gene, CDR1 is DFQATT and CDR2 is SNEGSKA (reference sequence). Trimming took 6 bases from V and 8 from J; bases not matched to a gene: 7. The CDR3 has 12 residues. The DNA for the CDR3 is TGCAGTGCCCAAACAGGGGGCGAAGGCTACACCTTC. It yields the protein CSAQTGGEGYTF.

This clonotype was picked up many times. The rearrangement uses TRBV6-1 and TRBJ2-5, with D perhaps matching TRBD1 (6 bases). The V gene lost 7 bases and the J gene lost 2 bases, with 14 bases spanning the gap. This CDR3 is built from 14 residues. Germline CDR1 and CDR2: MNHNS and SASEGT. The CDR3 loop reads CASKPGHLQETQYF. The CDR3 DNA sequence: TGTGCCAGCAAACCGGGACACCTTCAAGAGACCCAGTACTTC.

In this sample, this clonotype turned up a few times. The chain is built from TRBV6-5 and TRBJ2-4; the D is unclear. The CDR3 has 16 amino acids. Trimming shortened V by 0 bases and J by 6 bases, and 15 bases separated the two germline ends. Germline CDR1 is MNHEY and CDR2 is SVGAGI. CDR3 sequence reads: CASSYSTRRLGNIQYF. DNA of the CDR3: TGTGCCAGCAGTTACTCAACACGACGGTTAGGAAACATTCAGTACTTC.

The CDR3 is CASSVGGTGYTF. DNA of the CDR3: TGTGCCAGCAGCGTAGGAGGGACTGGCTACACCTTC. The rearrangement links TRBV9 to TRBJ1-2, with D possibly being TRBD1 (5 bases). Trimming pared 0 bases from V and 7 bases from J, leaving 7 bases between. Germline V lookup: CDR1 SGDLS, CDR2 YYNGEE. The CDR3 contains 12 residues. Full variable domain (outside the CDR3, taken from reference TRBV9 and TRBJ1-2): DSGVTQTPKHLITATGQRVTLRCSPRSGDLSVYWYQQSLDQGLQFLIQYYNGEERAKGNILERFSAQQFPDLHSELNLSSLELGDSALYFCASSVGGTGYTFGSGTRLTVV.

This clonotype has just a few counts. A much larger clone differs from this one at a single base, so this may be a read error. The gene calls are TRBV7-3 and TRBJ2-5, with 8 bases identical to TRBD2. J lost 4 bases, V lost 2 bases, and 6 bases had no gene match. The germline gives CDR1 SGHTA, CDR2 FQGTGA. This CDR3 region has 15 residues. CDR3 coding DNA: TGTGCCAGCAGCTTACCACCGGGACTAGGAGAGACCCAGTACTTC. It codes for CASSLPPGLGETQYF.

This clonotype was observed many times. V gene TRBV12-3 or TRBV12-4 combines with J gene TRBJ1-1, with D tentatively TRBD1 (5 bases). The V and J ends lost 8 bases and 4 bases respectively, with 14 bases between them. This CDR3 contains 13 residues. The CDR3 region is CASFGGLGTEAFF. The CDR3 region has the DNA TGTGCCAGCTTTGGGGGTTTGGGCACTGAAGCTTTCTTT.

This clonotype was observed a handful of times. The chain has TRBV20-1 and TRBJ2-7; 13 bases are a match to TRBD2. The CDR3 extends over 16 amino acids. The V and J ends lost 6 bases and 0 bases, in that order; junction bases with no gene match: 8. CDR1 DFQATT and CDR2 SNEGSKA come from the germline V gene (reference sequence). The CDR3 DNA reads TGCAGTGCCCGCGGGACTAGCGGGACGAGCTCCTACGAGCAGTACTTC. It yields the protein CSARGTSGTSSYEQYF.